These 10 T cell receptor beta chains were all obtained from the same sample, sequenced in a study of shared clonotypes between healthy human individuals. CD8 cells regarded as naive lacked CD45RO, were positively chosen for CCR7, and omitted terminally differentiated effector memory CD45RA+ cells. Repertoires were generated with immunoSEQ multiplex PCR, while TCRdb's copy carries only in-frame clones and drops some. Among fewer than 1 million clones, 90% to 98% were seen once, and the ten largest hold roughly 0.23%. The sequenced material came from naive CD8+ T cells sorted from blood. The receptor set was obtained from a man aged 30 to 45 in good health.

This clone was found once. This chain links TRBV18 with TRBJ2-7, with D perhaps TRBD1 or TRBD2 (6 bases each). Germline values: CDR1 KGHSH, CDR2 LQKENI. The V and J ends lost 2 bases and 7 bases respectively, with 30 bases between them. The CDR3 extends over 19 amino acids. CDR3 protein: CASSPGGTSELVLKLEQYF. CDR3 sequence (DNA): TGTGCCAGCTCACCAGGCGGGACATCCGAACTTGTCCTTAAGTTGGAGCAGTACTTC. Full variable domain (outside the CDR3, taken from reference TRBV18 and TRBJ2-7): NAGVMQNPRHLVRRRGQEARLRCSPMKGHSHVYWYRQLPEEGLKFMVYLQKENIIDESGMPKERFSAEFPKEGPSILRIQQVVRGDSAAYFCASSPGGTSELVLKLEQYFGPGTRLTVT.

The chain is built from TRBV5-1 and TRBJ2-1; D is uncertain. Trimming took off 2 bases at V and 5 bases at J, with 14 bases between the two ends. Germline-derived CDR1 and CDR2 are SGHRS and YFSETQ. The CDR3 has 15 amino acids. The CDR3 spells CASSFRPGLDNEQFF. The DNA of the CDR3 is TGCGCCAGCAGCTTTCGGCCAGGCCTAGACAATGAGCAGTTCTTC.

The rearrangement joins TRBV27 to TRBJ2-1; 7 nucleotides align to TRBD1. The CDR3 has 15 amino acids. V shed 5 bases, J shed 6 bases, and the junction held 10 bases outside the gene matches. Germline-derived CDR1 and CDR2 are MNHEY and SMNVEV (reference sequence). CDR3 sequence (DNA): TGTGCCAGCAGTGACAGGGTAGGGGGACCCAATGAGCAGTTCTTC. The encoded protein is CASSDRVGGPNEQFF.

This chain uses TRBV29-1 with TRBJ2-2, with a weak D call TRBD1 (6 bases). Trimming cost V 4 bases and J 5 bases, with 14 bases left between them. The V gene's germline CDR1 is SQVTM and CDR2 ANQGSEA. The CDR3 spans 14 residues. The CDR3 here is CSVVSQGRTGELFF. CDR3 nucleotides: TGCAGCGTTGTTAGCCAGGGGAGAACCGGGGAGCTGTTTTTT.

Concerning this clone itself: The sample has other DNA sequences that encode this CDR3 too. The V call is TRBV9, the J call TRBJ2-7, with 7 bases identical to TRBD1. The CDR3 contains 15 residues. In germline, CDR1 is SGDLS, CDR2 YYNGEE. Unmatched junction bases numbered 3, after V lost 0 bases and J lost 0 bases. The DNA of the CDR3 is TGTGCCAGCAGCGTAGGACAGGGATTCTCCTACGAGCAGTACTTC. It specifies CASSVGQGFSYEQYF.

This rearrangement joins TRBV27 to TRBJ2-1, with 13 positions matching TRBD2. The germline V gene encodes CDR1 MNHEY and CDR2 SMNVEV (reference sequence). V was clipped by 6 bases and J by 6 bases; unmatched bases: 5. The CDR3 contains 15 residues. As DNA, the CDR3 is TGTGCCAGCAGGATAACTAGCGGGAGGGCCAATGAGCAGTTCTTC. Encoded protein: CASRITSGRANEQFF.

The chain is built from TRBV28 and TRBJ2-7; weak D call: TRBD2 (5 bases). The V gene lost 4 bases and the J gene lost 7 bases, with 23 bases spanning the gap. CDR3 length equals 16 residues. Germline CDR1 and CDR2: MDHEN and SYDVKM. The CDR3 DNA follows: TGTGCCAGCAGTTCGGGGTGGGGTGGTAAACTCGCTGAGCAGTACTTC. This sequence encodes CASSSGWGGKLAEQYF.

In this sample, this clone turned up once. The V and J genes are TRBV1 and TRBJ1-5; the table's D call of TRBD1 was not tested on the DNA. TRBV1 is given as a pseudogene. This CDR3 contains 15 residues. CDR3 amino acids: CTMQRQGSGSQPQHF. The CDR3 bases are TGCACCATGCAGAGACAGGGATCAGGGAGTCAGCCCCAGCATTTT.

The V call is TRBV4-1, the J call TRBJ2-7; 9 bases match TRBD1. The CDR3 is 15 residues long. Germline-derived CDR1 and CDR2 are MGHRA and YSYEKL. J lost 6 bases, V lost 0 bases, and 6 bases had no gene match. Here the CDR3 DNA reads TGCGCCAGCAGCCAAGAGGGACAGGGTGGGGCCGAGCAGTACTTC. Encoded protein: CASSQEGQGGAEQYF.

This chain uses TRBV2 with TRBJ1-3, with D unclear. The CDR3 length is 14 residues. Germline values: CDR1 SNHLY, CDR2 FYNNEI. V was trimmed by 6 bases and J by 0 bases, leaving 9 bases between them. The CDR3 bases are TGTGCCAGCAGCTCCGGGGTCTCTGGAAACACCATATATTTT. Its protein product is CASSSGVSGNTIYF. The variable domain in full, completed from reference TRBV2 and TRBJ1-3, reads EPEVTQTPSHQVTQMGQEVILRCVPISNHLYFYWYRQILGQKVEFLVSFYNNEISEKSEIFDDQFSVERPDGSNFTLKIRSTKLEDSAMYFCASSSGVSGNTIYFGEGSWLTVV.